Sequencing of this TCR beta chain was carried out in a study of shared clonotypes between healthy human individuals. The CDR3 contains 13 residues. CDR1 and CDR2 (germline): SGHAT, FQNNGV. V lost 5 bases and J lost 6, with 10 bases in between. This clone was seen more than once but under ten times. Measured with immunoSEQ multiplex PCR; TCRdb has only the in-frame clones, and not every one. Found here are around 990,000 clones, roughly 77% of them singletons; the top ten hold roughly 0.82%. Researchers partitioned CD4+ cells into CD45RA+ naive and CD45RA-negative memory subsets. The sample comprised memory CD4+ T cells from PBMCs. Specified subset: CD45RA-negative fraction. The V and J genes are TRBV11-2 and TRBJ2-2; D is unresolved. This clonotype originated in a man between 18 and 35 years old in good health. Some clones in this sample may be carry-over from other donors' samples. CDR3 bases: TGTGCCAGCAGCCCACTTGGAGCCGGGGAGCTGTTTTTT. Its translation: CASSPLGAGELFF. Based on the CDR3 plus reference TRBV11-2 and TRBJ2-2, the full variable domain is EAGVAQSPRYKIIEKRQSVAFWCNPISGHATLYWYQQILGQGPKLLIQFQNNGVVDDSQLPKDRFSAERLKGVDSTLKIQPAKLEDSAVYLCASSPLGAGELFFGEGSRLTVL.